Listed here are 10 T cell receptor beta chains from one sample, sequenced in a study of T cell responses to AZD1222 COVID-19 vaccine. Generated by immunoSEQ multiplex PCR, the TCRdb table keeps only in-frame clones and is missing some. The sample includes 45,000 or so clones, 85% to 90% of them seen just once. Sequences were derived from peripheral blood, sampled 28 days after the second AZD1222 dose. All receptors derive from an adult who received the AZD1222 COVID-19 vaccine.

V usage is TRBV28 and J usage is TRBJ1-5; no definite D call. With 7 bases removed from V and 4 bases from J, the gap between germline ends came to 8 bases. The CDR3 contains 12 residues. CDR1 and CDR2 from the germline V gene are MDHEN and SYDVKM. CDR3 region: CASTKENQPQHF. CDR3 in DNA: TGTGCCAGCACTAAGGAAAATCAGCCCCAGCATTTT.

The chain uses TRBV5-1 and TRBJ2-3; 9 nucleotides align to TRBD1. The CDR3 is 15 residues long. Trimming took 6 bases from V and 6 from J; bases not matched to a gene: 11. Per the germline V gene, CDR1 is SGHRS and CDR2 is YFSETQ. CDR3 nucleotide sequence: TGCGCCAGCAAATACTCCGGGACAGGGTCCGATACGCAGTATTTT. Its translation is CASKYSGTGSDTQYF.

This clone was seen a handful of times. The rearrangement links TRBV7-9 to TRBJ2-7, with 10 positions matching TRBD1. The CDR3 loop spans 15 amino acids. Germline V gene sequence: CDR1 SEHNR, CDR2 FQNEAQ (reference sequence). V lost 5 bases to trimming and J lost 5 bases; unmatched junction nucleotides: 9. Written as DNA, the CDR3 is TGTGCCAGCAGCCCTGGGACAGGGGCCCATAACGAGCAGTACTTC. Translation: CASSPGTGAHNEQYF.

The rearrangement uses TRBV27 and TRBJ2-1; D unresolved. This CDR3 comprises 15 residues. V was cut by 5 bases and J by 6 bases, with 17 bases left in between. Germline CDR1 reads MNHEY; CDR2 reads SMNVEV (reference sequence). CDR3 residues: CASSPRGAGLNEQFF. CDR3 DNA: TGTGCCAGCAGTCCACGCGGCGCCGGCCTCAATGAGCAGTTCTTC.

CDR3: CASSSTQGMNTEAFF. DNA of the CDR3: TGTGCCAGCTCATCTACACAGGGGATGAACACTGAAGCTTTCTTT. The J gene is TRBJ1-1, the V gene TRBV18; 7 bases agree with TRBD1. The CDR3 has 15 amino acids. V was pared by 5 bases and J by 0 bases, with 6 bases of the junction left unmatched. Germline assignment: CDR1 KGHSH and CDR2 LQKENI. The whole variable domain, filled in from reference TRBV18 and TRBJ1-1, reads NAGVMQNPRHLVRRRGQEARLRCSPMKGHSHVYWYRQLPEEGLKFMVYLQKENIIDESGMPKERFSAEFPKEGPSILRIQQVVRGDSAAYFCASSSTQGMNTEAFFGQGTRLTVV.

The table lists this clone with a count of one. The chain links TRBV5-4 to TRBJ2-3; TRBD1 matches 8 bases. Trimming at V came to 4 bases and at J to 2 bases, leaving 6 bases not matched to a gene. Germline CDR1 is SGHNT and CDR2 is YYREEE (reference sequence). The length of the CDR3 is 15 residues. CDR3 sequence: CASSIQGAFTDTQYF. DNA of the CDR3: TGTGCCAGCAGCATCCAGGGGGCGTTCACAGATACGCAGTATTTT.

V and J are TRBV7-9 and TRBJ1-2, with 10 nucleotides matching TRBD1. Looked up from germline, CDR1 is SEHNR and CDR2 is FQNEAQ (reference sequence). V lost 5 bases to trimming and J lost 3 bases; unmatched junction nucleotides: 3. This CDR3 is 14 amino acids long. The CDR3 spells CASSLGTGDYGYTF. The CDR3 nucleotides read TGTGCCAGCAGCCTAGGGACAGGGGACTATGGCTACACCTTC.

In its sample, this clone was seen a few times. The chain is built from TRBV7-2 and TRBJ1-2; possibly TRBD1 for D (5 bases). Germline values: CDR1 SGHTA, CDR2 FQGNSA. Deletions cut 3 bases from V and 7 bases from J, with 15 bases between. The CDR3 spans 14 residues. The CDR3 DNA sequence: TGTGCCAGCAGCTTCGGTGGCCAGCAGGGTGGCTACACCTTC. It specifies CASSFGGQQGGYTF.

This clone was picked up a small number of times. CDR3 residues: CASSEMTGGPGELFF. The DNA of the CDR3 is TGTGCCAGCAGTGAAATGACGGGAGGCCCCGGGGAGCTGTTTTTT. This chain connects TRBV25-1 to TRBJ2-2; 7 nucleotides align to TRBD2. The CDR3 is made up of 15 amino acids. The germline gives CDR1 MGHDK, CDR2 SYGVNS. J gave up 6 bases and V 2 bases, and 6 bases lay outside the gene matches.

The chain carries TRBV10-3 and TRBJ2-7, with 8 bases lining up with TRBD2. The J segment lost 2 bases and the V segment lost 2 bases, leaving 8 bases of the junction unmatched. CDR1 ENHRY and CDR2 SYGVKD come from the germline V gene. The CDR3 totals 16 residues. CDR3 DNA sequence: TGTGCCATCAGTGAGGGCAATAGCGGGGCCGCCTACGAGCAGTACTTC. Protein: CAISEGNSGAAYEQYF.